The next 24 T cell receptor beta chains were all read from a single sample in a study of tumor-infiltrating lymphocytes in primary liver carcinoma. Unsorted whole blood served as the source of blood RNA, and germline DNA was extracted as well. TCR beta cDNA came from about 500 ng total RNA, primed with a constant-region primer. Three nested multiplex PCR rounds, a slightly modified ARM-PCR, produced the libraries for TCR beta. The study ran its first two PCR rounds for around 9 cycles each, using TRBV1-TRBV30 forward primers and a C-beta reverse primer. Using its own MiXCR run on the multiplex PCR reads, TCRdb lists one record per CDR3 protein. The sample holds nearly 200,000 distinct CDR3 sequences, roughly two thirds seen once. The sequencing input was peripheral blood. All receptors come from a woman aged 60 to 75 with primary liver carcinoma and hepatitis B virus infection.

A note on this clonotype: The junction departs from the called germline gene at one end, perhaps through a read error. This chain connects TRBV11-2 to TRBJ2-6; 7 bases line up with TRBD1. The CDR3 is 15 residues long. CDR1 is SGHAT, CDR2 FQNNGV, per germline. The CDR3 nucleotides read TGTGCCAGCAGCTTAGGGAGAAACAGGGGCAACATCCTGACTTTC. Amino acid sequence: CASSLGRNRGNILTF.

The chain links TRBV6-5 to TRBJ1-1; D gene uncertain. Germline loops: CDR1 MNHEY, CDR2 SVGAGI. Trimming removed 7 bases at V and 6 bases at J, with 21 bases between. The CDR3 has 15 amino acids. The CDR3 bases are TGTGCCAGCATCCCCCGGACCAAGGGAATCGCTGAAGCTTTCTTT. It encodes CASIPRTKGIAEAFF.

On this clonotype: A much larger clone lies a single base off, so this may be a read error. The CDR3 loop reads CASSSDRWSYDYTF. DNA of the CDR3: TGTGCCAGCAGTTCAGACAGATGGTCCTATGACTACACCTTC. The rearrangement uses TRBV12-3 or TRBV12-4 and TRBJ1-2; tentative D call: TRBD1 (5 bases). The CDR3 length is 14 residues.

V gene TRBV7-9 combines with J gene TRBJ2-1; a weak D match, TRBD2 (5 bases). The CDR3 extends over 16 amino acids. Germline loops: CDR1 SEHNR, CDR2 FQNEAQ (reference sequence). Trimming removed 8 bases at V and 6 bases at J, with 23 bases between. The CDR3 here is CASGPPKRRNLNEQFF. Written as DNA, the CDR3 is TGTGCCAGCGGCCCACCCAAGCGGAGAAACCTCAATGAGCAGTTCTTC.

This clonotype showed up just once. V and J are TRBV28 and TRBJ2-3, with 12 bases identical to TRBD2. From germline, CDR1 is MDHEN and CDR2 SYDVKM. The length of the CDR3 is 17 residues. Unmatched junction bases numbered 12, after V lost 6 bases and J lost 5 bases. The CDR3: CASSRPKTSGRVDTQYF. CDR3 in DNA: TGTGCCAGCAGCCGACCAAAGACTAGCGGGAGAGTAGATACGCAGTATTTT.

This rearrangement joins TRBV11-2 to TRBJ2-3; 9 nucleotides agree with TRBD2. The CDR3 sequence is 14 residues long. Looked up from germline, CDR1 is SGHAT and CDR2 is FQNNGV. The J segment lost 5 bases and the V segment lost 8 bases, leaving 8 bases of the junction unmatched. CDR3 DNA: TGTGCCAGCGGCAAGGGACTAGCCGGAGATACGCAGTATTTT. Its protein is CASGKGLAGDTQYF.

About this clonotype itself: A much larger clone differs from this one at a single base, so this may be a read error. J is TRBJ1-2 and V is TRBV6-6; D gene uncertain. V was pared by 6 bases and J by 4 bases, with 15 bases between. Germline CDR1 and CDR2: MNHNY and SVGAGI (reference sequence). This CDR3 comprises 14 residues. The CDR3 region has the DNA TGTGCCAGCAGCGCGGACGGGTCTAGCTATGGCTACACCTTC. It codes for CASSADGSSYGYTF.

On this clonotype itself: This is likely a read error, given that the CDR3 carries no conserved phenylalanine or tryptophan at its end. This chain's CDR3 is CAWIIPDKNIQYL. The DNA for the CDR3 is TGTGCCTGGATTATCCCAGACAAAAACATTCAGTACTTA. This sequence joins TRBV30 and TRBJ2-4; no clear D gene. Per the germline V gene, CDR1 is GTSNPN and CDR2 is SVGIG (reference sequence). The CDR3 contains 13 residues. V dropped 4 bases and J dropped 3 bases, with 10 bases sitting between them.

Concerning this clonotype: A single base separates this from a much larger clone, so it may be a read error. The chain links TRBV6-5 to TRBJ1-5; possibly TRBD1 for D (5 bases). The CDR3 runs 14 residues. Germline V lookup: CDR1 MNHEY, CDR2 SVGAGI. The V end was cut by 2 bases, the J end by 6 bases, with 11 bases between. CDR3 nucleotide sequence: TGTGCCAGCAGTTACGGGGGATTCATTCAGCCCCAGCATTTT. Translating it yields CASSYGGFIQPQHF.

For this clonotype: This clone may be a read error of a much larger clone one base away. The CDR3 region is CASRRTGYTEALF. The CDR3, as DNA: TGTGCCAGCAGAAGAACAGGGTATACTGAAGCTCTCTTT. The chain couples TRBV6-2 or TRBV6-3 to TRBJ1-1; D may be TRBD1 (6 bases). This CDR3 comprises 13 residues. CDR1 is MNHEY, CDR2 SVGEGT, per germline.

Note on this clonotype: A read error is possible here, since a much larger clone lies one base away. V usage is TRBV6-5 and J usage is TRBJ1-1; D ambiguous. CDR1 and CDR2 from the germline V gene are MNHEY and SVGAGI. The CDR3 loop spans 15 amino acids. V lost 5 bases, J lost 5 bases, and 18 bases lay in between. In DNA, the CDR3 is TGTGCCAGCAGTATGATAAGACACGGAAGGACTGAAGCTTTCTTT. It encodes CASSMIRHGRTEAFF.

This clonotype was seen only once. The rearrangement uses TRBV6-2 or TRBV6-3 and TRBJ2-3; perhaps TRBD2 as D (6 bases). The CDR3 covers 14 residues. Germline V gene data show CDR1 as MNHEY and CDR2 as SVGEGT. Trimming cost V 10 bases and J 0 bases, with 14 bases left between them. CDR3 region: CANSRSGSTDTQYF. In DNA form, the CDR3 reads TGTGCCAACAGCAGAAGCGGGAGCACAGATACGCAGTATTTT.

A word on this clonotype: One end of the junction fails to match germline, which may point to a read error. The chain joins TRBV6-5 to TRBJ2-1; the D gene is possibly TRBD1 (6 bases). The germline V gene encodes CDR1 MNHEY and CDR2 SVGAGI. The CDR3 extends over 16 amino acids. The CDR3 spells CASTPDRPRSYNEQLF. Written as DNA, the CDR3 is TGTGCCAGCACCCCAGACAGGCCCCGCTCCTACAATGAGCAGCTCTTC.

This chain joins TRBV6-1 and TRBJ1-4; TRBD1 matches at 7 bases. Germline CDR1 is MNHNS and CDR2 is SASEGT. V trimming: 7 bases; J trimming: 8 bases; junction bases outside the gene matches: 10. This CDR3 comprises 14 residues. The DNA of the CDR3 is TGTGCCAGCACCTCCGGGACAGCGGTAGAAAAACTGTTTTTT. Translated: CASTSGTAVEKLFF.

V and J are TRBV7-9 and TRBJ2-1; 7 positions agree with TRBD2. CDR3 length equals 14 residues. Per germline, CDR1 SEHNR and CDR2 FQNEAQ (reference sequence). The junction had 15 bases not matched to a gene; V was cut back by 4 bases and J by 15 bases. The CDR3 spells CASSSPGPAGILFF. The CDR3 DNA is TGTGCCAGCAGCTCCCCAGGACCAGCGGGAATTCTGTTCTTC.

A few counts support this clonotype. DNA for the CDR3: TGTGCCAGCAGTTACTACAGACTAGCGGGGCCAGAGCAGTTCTTC. Amino acid sequence: CASSYYRLAGPEQFF. The chain has TRBV6-2 or TRBV6-3 and TRBJ2-1; 11 bases are a match to TRBD2. The CDR3 is 15 residues long. Germline lookup yields CDR1 MNHEY and CDR2 SVGEGT. The junction had 6 bases not matched to a gene; V was cut back by 1 base and J by 10 bases.

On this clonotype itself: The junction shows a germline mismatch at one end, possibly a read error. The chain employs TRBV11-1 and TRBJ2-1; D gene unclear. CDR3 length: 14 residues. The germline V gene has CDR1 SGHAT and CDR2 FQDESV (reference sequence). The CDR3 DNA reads TGTGCCAGCTGGAGCGTGAGCTCCTATAATGAGCAGTTCTTC. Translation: CASWSVSSYNEQFF. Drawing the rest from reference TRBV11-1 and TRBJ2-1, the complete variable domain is EAEVAQSPRYKITEKSQAVAFWCDPISGHATLYWYRQILGQGPELLVQFQDESVVDDSQLPKDRFSAERLKGVDSTLKIQPAELGDSAMYLCASWSVSSYNEQFFGPGTRLTVL.

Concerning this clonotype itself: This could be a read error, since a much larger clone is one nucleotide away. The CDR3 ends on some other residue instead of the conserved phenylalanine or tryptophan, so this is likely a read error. Here the CDR3 DNA reads TGCAGCGGAGCTCAGGGGCGTGAGCAGTTCTCC. It specifies CSGAQGREQFS. This chain joins TRBV29-1 and TRBJ2-1, with D perhaps matching TRBD1 (6 bases). The CDR3 contains 11 residues. V was cut by 7 bases and J by 9 bases, with 13 bases left in between. Germline V CDR1 and CDR2: SQVTM, ANQGSEA.

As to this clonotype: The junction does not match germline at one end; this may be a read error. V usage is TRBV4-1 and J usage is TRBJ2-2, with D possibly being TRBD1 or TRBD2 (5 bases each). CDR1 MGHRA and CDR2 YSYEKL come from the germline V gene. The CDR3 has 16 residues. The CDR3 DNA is TGCGCCAGCACCACGTCGGTGGGGCACACTTCCGGGGAGCTGTTCTTT. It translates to CASTTSVGHTSGELFF.

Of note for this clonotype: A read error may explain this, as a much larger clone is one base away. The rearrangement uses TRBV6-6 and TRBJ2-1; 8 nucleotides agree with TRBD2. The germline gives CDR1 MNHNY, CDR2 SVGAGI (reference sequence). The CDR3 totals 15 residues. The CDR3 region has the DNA TGTGCCAGCATAACAAGCGGGAGCTCCTACAGTGAGCAGTTCTTC. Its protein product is CASITSGSSYSEQFF.

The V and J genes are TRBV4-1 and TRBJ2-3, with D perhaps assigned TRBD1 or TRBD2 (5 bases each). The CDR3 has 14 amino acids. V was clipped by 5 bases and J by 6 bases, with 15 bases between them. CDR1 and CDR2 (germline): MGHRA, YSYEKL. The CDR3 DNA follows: TGCGCCAGCAGCGGGGACGGACCTTATGATACGCAGTATTTT. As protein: CASSGDGPYDTQYF.

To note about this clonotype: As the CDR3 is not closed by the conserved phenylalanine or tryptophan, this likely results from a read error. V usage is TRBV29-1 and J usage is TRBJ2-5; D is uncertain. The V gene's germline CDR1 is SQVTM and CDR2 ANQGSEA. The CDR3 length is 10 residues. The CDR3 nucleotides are TGCAGTGTCCAAACGGAGACCCAGTACATC. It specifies CSVQTETQYI.

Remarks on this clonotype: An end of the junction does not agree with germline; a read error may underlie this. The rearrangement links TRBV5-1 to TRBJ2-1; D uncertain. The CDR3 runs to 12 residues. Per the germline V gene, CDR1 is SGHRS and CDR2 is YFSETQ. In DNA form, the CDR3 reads TGCGCCAGCAACTTGGACGGGCCCGAAGGGATCTTC. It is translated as CASNLDGPEGIF. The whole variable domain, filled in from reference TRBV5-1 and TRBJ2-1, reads KAGVTQTPRYLIKTRGQQVTLSCSPISGHRSVSWYQQTPGQGLQFLFEYFSETQRNKGNFPGRFSGRQFSNSRSEMNVSTLELGDSALYLCASNLDGPEGIFGPGTRLTVL.

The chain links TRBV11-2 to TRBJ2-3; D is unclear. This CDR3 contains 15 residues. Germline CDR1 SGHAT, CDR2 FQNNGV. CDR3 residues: CFSSFGPGRTDTQYF. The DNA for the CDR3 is TGTTTCAGCAGCTTCGGACCAGGACGCACAGATACGCAGTATTTT.